This T cell receptor beta chain was profiled in a study of cytomegalovirus exposure and HLA in healthy donors. Trimming at V came to 0 bases and at J to 10 bases, leaving 6 bases not matched to a gene. The germline V gene has CDR1 LGHNA and CDR2 YSLEER. The CDR3 covers 15 residues. Both 60 Vbeta primers and 13 Jbeta primers went into the PCR. This table comes from immunoSEQ multiplex PCR, and its TCRdb copy is limited to in-frame clones, with some not included. The table has hundreds of thousands of clones, around 79% seen once. This chain joins TRBV4-3 and TRBJ1-6; 7 nucleotides match TRBD1. The sequence was obtained from a male donor in good health and CMV-seronegative. Sequencing used PBMCs. The CDR3 coding sequence is TGCGCCAGCAGCCAAGATCGGGCAGGGGGGTCACCCCTCCACTTT. The encoded protein is CASSQDRAGGSPLHF.